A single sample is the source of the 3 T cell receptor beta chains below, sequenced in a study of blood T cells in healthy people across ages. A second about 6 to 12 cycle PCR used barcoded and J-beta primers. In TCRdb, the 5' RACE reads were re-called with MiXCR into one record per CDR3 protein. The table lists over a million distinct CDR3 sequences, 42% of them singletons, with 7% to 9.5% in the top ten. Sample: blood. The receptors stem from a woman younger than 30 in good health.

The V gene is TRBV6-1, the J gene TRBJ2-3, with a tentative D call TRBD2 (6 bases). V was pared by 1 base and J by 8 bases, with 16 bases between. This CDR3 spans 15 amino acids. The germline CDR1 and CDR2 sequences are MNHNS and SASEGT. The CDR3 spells CASSEVRGGWGTQYF. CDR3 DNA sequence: TGTGCCAGCAGTGAAGTGCGGGGTGGGTGGGGTACGCAGTATTTT.

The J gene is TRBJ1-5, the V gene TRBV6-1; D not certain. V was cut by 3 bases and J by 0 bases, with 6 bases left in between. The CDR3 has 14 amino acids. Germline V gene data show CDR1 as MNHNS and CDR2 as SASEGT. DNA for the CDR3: TGTGCCAGCAGTGAGCAGGATAGCAATCAGCCCCAGCATTTT. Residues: CASSEQDSNQPQHF.

DNA for the CDR3: TGCGCCAGCAGCTTACGGGGAGAGACTGAAGCTTTCTTT. Residues: CASSLRGETEAFF. The chain has TRBV5-1 and TRBJ1-1; D call uncertain. The CDR3 sequence is 13 residues long. CDR1 is SGHRS, CDR2 YFSETQ, per germline. The V end lost 2 bases, the J end lost 5 bases, and 10 bases lay between the germline ends.